This TCR beta chain was recovered during a study of cytotoxic CD8 clonotypes in ibrutinib-treated CLL. Study summary: Partial response was seen in 25 or so patients and complete response in 2; after median about six years, about 14 stayed remitted, about 12 progressed.

Notes on this clone: Its specificity is unknown.

Sequencing used immunoSEQ multiplex PCR; TCRdb keeps in-frame clones, though not all of them. The repertoire holds 110,000 to 150,000 clones, with 79% as singletons. The germline V gene has CDR1 SGHTA and CDR2 FQGNSA. The CDR3 runs 12 residues. V shed 8 bases and J 7 bases; nucleotides not matched to a gene: 7. Study-wide results and caveats: Researchers report that baseline clonality outpaced age-matched healthy donors and tracked circulating CD8+ T-cell counts.

The sequenced sample was PBMCs, obtained after 12 months of ibrutinib treatment. This TCR was recovered from a human donor with chronic lymphocytic leukemia. This rearrangement joins TRBV7-2 to TRBJ1-2; 7 nucleotides line up with TRBD1. The DNA of the CDR3 is TGTGCCAGCCGACAGGGAGCTAGTGGCTACACCTTC. Its protein product is CASRQGASGYTF.